The TCR beta chain under discussion was sequenced for a study of T cells in tumors after PD-1 blockade. Study background: A subset received ongoing vismodegib 150 mg daily alongside anti-PD-1 therapy. Study-wide findings and caveats: In squamous cell carcinoma, 50% of expanded exhausted clones were novel. Some novel exhausted tumor clones appeared in pre-treatment blood, suggesting peripheral recruitment.

Each patient got pembrolizumab 200 mg every 3 weeks or cemiplimab 350 mg every 2 weeks. As to this clone: Its antigen is not identified.

CDR3 length: 16 residues. Trimming stripped 5 bases from V and 5 bases from J, with 19 bases between. Germline loops: CDR1 MNHEY, CDR2 SMNVEV (reference sequence). Sequencing was performed with immunoSEQ multiplex PCR; in TCRdb, only in-frame clones are kept and a portion is missing. Of 11,000 to 15,000 clones in the sample, about 63% were seen once. The chain employs TRBV27 and TRBJ1-5, with a tentative D call TRBD1 (6 bases). The sequencing here drew on tumor tissue, taken after anti-PD-1 treatment. The receptor's source is a human donor with cutaneous squamous cell carcinoma. CDR3 bases: TGTGCCAGCAGTAAGGGGGACAACCGTACCGATCAGCCCCAGCATTTT. This gives the protein CASSKGDNRTDQPQHF.